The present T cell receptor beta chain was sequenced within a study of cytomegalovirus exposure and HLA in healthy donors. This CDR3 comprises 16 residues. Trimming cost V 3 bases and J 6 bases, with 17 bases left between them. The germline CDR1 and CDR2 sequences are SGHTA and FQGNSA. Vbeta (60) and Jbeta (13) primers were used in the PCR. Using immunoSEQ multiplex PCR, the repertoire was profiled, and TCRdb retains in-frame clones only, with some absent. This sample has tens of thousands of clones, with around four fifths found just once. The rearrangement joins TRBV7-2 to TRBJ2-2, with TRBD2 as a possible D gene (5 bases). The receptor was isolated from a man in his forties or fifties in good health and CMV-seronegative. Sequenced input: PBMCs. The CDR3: CASSLSPALGSGELFF. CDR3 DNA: TGTGCCAGCAGCTTGAGCCCTGCACTAGGGTCCGGGGAGCTGTTTTTT.